These 31 T cell receptor beta chains came from one sample sequenced in a study of blood T cell repertoires in COVID-19 (dated by TCRdb to about 2020). Library preparation was by the immunoSEQ multiplex PCR assay. Drawn from immuneACCESS, this table holds only the in-frame rearrangements with V and J called that TCRdb kept. Clones are partly lost; checked studies trace under half to an unresolved V gene and leave the rest unexplained. The sample table lists a few hundred thousand clones, about four fifths of them with a count of one. 10% of the sample comes from the top ten. Sequenced input: peripheral blood. All receptors derive from a woman older than 75 with acute or convalescent COVID-19.

In its sample, this clone was seen once. The chain recombines TRBV2 with TRBJ2-3; the D gene is possibly TRBD2 (6 bases). Trimming cost V 0 bases and J 4 bases, with 14 bases left between them. The CDR3 has 16 amino acids. Germline-derived CDR1 and CDR2 are SNHLY and FYNNEI. This CDR3 reads CASSEAPGRGSDTQYF. As DNA, the CDR3 is TGTGCCAGCAGTGAAGCGCCAGGGCGGGGCTCAGATACGCAGTATTTT.

The genes are TRBV4-3 and TRBJ2-1; perhaps TRBD1 as D (5 bases). CDR3 size: 15 residues. CDR1 LGHNA and CDR2 YSLEER come from the germline V gene. The V gene lost 0 bases and the J gene lost 10 bases, with 16 bases spanning the gap. CDR3 protein: CASSQDWQGSAEQFF. CDR3 DNA: TGCGCCAGCAGCCAAGATTGGCAGGGTTCAGCCGAGCAGTTCTTC.

CDR3 protein: CAISGQVENTEAFF. In nucleotides, the CDR3 is TGTGCCATCAGTGGGCAGGTGGAGAACACTGAAGCTTTCTTT. The rearrangement joins TRBV10-3 to TRBJ1-1, with no clear D. The CDR3 contains 14 residues. Looked up from germline, CDR1 is ENHRY and CDR2 is SYGVKD. The ends were cut back, 4 bases at V and 1 base at J, with 10 bases in the middle.

V gene TRBV24-1 combines with J gene TRBJ2-7; 7 nucleotides line up with TRBD1. This CDR3 has 14 amino acids. CDR1 and CDR2 (germline): KGHDR, SFDVKD. The V and J ends lost 4 bases and 2 bases, in that order; junction bases with no gene match: 4. The CDR3 DNA sequence: TGTGCCACCAGTGACCGACAGGGAGCCTACGAGCAGTACTTC. The encoded protein is CATSDRQGAYEQYF.

The chain recombines TRBV19 with TRBJ1-1; D remains unclear. Germline CDR1 reads LNHDA; CDR2 reads SQIVND (reference sequence). Trimming pared 3 bases from V and 6 bases from J, leaving 11 bases between. The CDR3 is 13 amino acids. Here the CDR3 reads CASSIHGEPEAFF. DNA of the CDR3: TGTGCCAGTAGTATTCACGGGGAGCCTGAAGCTTTCTTT.

The chain couples TRBV27 to TRBJ1-5; TRBD1 agrees at 8 bases. The J segment lost 1 base and the V segment lost 4 bases, leaving 9 bases of the junction unmatched. The CDR3 contains 17 residues. CDR1 and CDR2 from the germline V gene are MNHEY and SMNVEV (reference sequence). This CDR3 is CASSSYRGGRSNQPQHF. CDR3 sequence (DNA): TGTGCCAGCAGTTCGTACAGGGGGGGACGGAGCAATCAGCCCCAGCATTTT.

This chain connects TRBV9 to TRBJ1-2, with 7 positions matching TRBD1. The CDR3 has 15 residues. J was trimmed by 7 bases and V by 4 bases; bases with no gene match: 13. CDR1 and CDR2 (germline): SGDLS, YYNGEE. CDR3 loop: CASSPVEGATSGYTF. CDR3 sequence (DNA): TGTGCCAGCAGCCCCGTGGAGGGGGCAACGAGTGGCTACACCTTC.

The chain is built from TRBV30 and TRBJ2-7; D perhaps matches TRBD2 (6 bases). From germline, CDR1 is GTSNPN and CDR2 SVGIG (reference sequence). The CDR3 is 14 residues long. The V gene lost 3 bases and the J gene lost 2 bases, with 14 bases spanning the gap. The CDR3 DNA is TGTGCCTGGAGGGCCCCCGGGGGACCCTACGAGCAGTACTTC. It codes for CAWRAPGGPYEQYF.

The chain uses TRBV4-3 and TRBJ1-6; 7 bases are shared with TRBD1. CDR1 is LGHNA and CDR2 is YSLEER in the germline V gene. CDR3 length: 15 amino acids. Trimming cost V 8 bases and J 9 bases; bases outside gene matches: 13. The CDR3 DNA reads as TGCGCCAGCGGGGAACCGGGACAGTTACCTTCACCCCTCCACTTT. Translation gives CASGEPGQLPSPLHF.

This clone appeared once. This sequence joins TRBV6-2 or TRBV6-3 and TRBJ2-5; 9 positions match TRBD2. CDR1 is MNHEY, CDR2 SVGEGT, per germline. The CDR3 has 17 amino acids. The junction had 15 bases not matched to a gene; V was cut back by 6 bases and J by 4 bases. This CDR3 is CASSSPLAGLRGETQYF. For the CDR3, the DNA is TGTGCCAGCAGCTCGCCCCTAGCGGGGCTTCGGGGAGAGACCCAGTACTTC.

The CDR3 coding sequence is TGCGCCAGCAGCTTGGGAGCTAACTATGGCTACACCTTC. Translated: CASSLGANYGYTF. This chain uses TRBV5-1 with TRBJ1-2; no reliable D call. This CDR3 region has 13 residues. V was cut by 0 bases and J by 0 bases, with 3 bases left in between. Germline loops: CDR1 SGHRS, CDR2 YFSETQ. Using reference TRBV5-1 and TRBJ1-2 for the parts outside the CDR3, the full variable domain is KAGVTQTPRYLIKTRGQQVTLSCSPISGHRSVSWYQQTPGQGLQFLFEYFSETQRNKGNFPGRFSGRQFSNSRSEMNVSTLELGDSALYLCASSLGANYGYTFGSGTRLTVV.

The V and J genes are TRBV24-1 and TRBJ2-3, with D maybe TRBD2 (6 bases). Trimming shortened V by 1 base and J by 4 bases, and 14 bases separated the two germline ends. This CDR3 has 16 residues. Germline-derived CDR1 and CDR2 are KGHDR and SFDVKD. The CDR3: CATSDFGGIGSDTQYF. In DNA form, the CDR3 reads TGTGCCACCAGTGATTTTGGGGGGATAGGGTCAGATACGCAGTATTTT.

The chain is built from TRBV4-2 and TRBJ2-7, with D uncertain. V shed 1 base and J shed 3 bases, with 4 bases lying between them. CDR1 is LGHNA, CDR2 YNFKEQ, per germline. The CDR3 runs to 12 residues. CDR3 protein: CASSQGSYEQYF. The CDR3, as DNA: TGTGCCAGCAGCCAAGGTAGCTACGAGCAGTACTTC.

V usage is TRBV9 and J usage is TRBJ1-1; D possibly corresponds to TRBD1 (5 bases). This CDR3 region has 13 residues. CDR1 and CDR2 from the germline V gene are SGDLS and YYNGEE. Trimming removed 3 bases from V and 9 bases from J, with 15 bases in between. The CDR3 sequence: CASSENFDSKAFF. CDR3 sequence (DNA): TGTGCCAGCAGCGAGAATTTCGACAGTAAAGCTTTCTTT.

The V and J genes are TRBV11-2 and TRBJ2-1; 10 bases fit TRBD2. Germline values: CDR1 SGHAT, CDR2 FQNNGV. CDR3 length: 15 residues. Trimming at V came to 2 bases and at J to 10 bases, leaving 8 bases not matched to a gene. DNA of the CDR3: TGTGCCAGCAGCTTACGGGCTAGCGGGGGCCAAGAGCAGTTCTTC. It specifies CASSLRASGGQEQFF.

This sequence joins TRBV18 and TRBJ1-4; D may be TRBD1 (5 bases). The CDR3 length is 15 residues. Trimming shortened V by 2 bases and J by 1 base, and 8 bases separated the two germline ends. Germline lookup yields CDR1 KGHSH and CDR2 LQKENI. CDR3 coding DNA: TGTGCCAGCTCACCATCGACAGTAACTAATGAAAAACTGTTTTTT. Its translation is CASSPSTVTNEKLFF.

The rearrangement joins TRBV5-6 to TRBJ1-2; TRBD1 aligns across 8 bases. The CDR3 has 14 residues. The V segment lost 3 bases and the J segment 7 bases; nucleotides outside the gene matches: 8. From germline, CDR1 is SGHDT and CDR2 YYEEEE. CDR3 DNA: TGTGCCAGCAGCTCAGACAGGGGCCTTTTTGGCTACACCTTC. Its translation: CASSSDRGLFGYTF.

The chain has TRBV7-2 and TRBJ2-1; 9 positions agree with TRBD2. There are 16 residues in the CDR3. V was clipped by 0 bases and J by 4 bases; unmatched bases: 4. Germline V gene sequence: CDR1 SGHTA, CDR2 FQGNSA. The chain's CDR3 is CASSLAVSGGYNEQFF. The CDR3 region has the DNA TGTGCCAGCAGCTTAGCCGTTAGCGGGGGTTACAATGAGCAGTTCTTC.

This clone was found a few times. This chain connects TRBV5-1 to TRBJ2-5, with 7 bases aligning to TRBD2. V lost 3 bases, J lost 5 bases, and 7 bases stayed unmatched. Germline V gene data show CDR1 as SGHRS and CDR2 as YFSETQ. This CDR3 spans 14 amino acids. The CDR3 loop is CASSYRGEGETQYF. The CDR3 DNA follows: TGCGCCAGCAGCTACCGGGGGGAAGGGGAGACCCAGTACTTC.

The chain has TRBV27 and TRBJ2-6; D is unresolved. From germline, CDR1 is MNHEY and CDR2 SMNVEV (reference sequence). The CDR3 totals 14 residues. Between the trimmed V and J ends, which lost 5 bases and 0 bases, there was a span of 5 bases. In nucleotides, the CDR3 is TGTGCCAGCAGTCATAGCTCTGGGGCCAACGTCCTGACTTTC. This encodes CASSHSSGANVLTF.

V is TRBV4-2 and J is TRBJ2-5, with D hard to call. The V and J ends lost 0 bases and 5 bases respectively, with 7 bases between them. The CDR3 length is 13 residues. The germline gives CDR1 LGHNA, CDR2 YNFKEQ. CDR3 sequence (DNA): TGTGCCAGCAGCCAAGATTGGAGCGAGACCCAGTACTTC. Its protein is CASSQDWSETQYF.

V gene TRBV3-1 (or the pseudogene TRBV3-2) combines with J gene TRBJ2-5; 11 nucleotides agree with TRBD2. This CDR3 has 16 residues. V lost 2 bases, J lost 5 bases, and 7 bases stayed unmatched. In germline, CDR1 is LGHDT, CDR2 YNNKEL (reference sequence). CDR3 in DNA: TGTGCCAGCAGCCAACTAGCGGGGGGCGGAGCGGAGACCCAGTACTTC. This gives the protein CASSQLAGGGAETQYF.

The chain links TRBV19 to TRBJ2-3; a weak D match, TRBD1 (6 bases). Trimming cost V 3 bases and J 1 base, with 14 bases left between them. The CDR3 totals 16 residues. Germline V lookup: CDR1 LNHDA, CDR2 SQIVND (reference sequence). CDR3 amino acids: CASSILGALGTDTQYF. The CDR3 DNA follows: TGTGCCAGTAGTATTCTGGGGGCACTGGGCACAGATACGCAGTATTTT.

The chain links TRBV28 to TRBJ1-2; 9 nucleotides agree with TRBD1. Germline lookup yields CDR1 MDHEN and CDR2 SYDVKM. The V segment lost 5 bases and the J segment 8 bases; nucleotides outside the gene matches: 6. The CDR3 is 13 amino acids. CDR3: CASSRDRVNGYTF. The CDR3 DNA is TGTGCCAGCAGTCGGGACAGGGTAAACGGCTACACCTTC.

The V and J genes are TRBV25-1 and TRBJ2-3; no definite D call. In germline, CDR1 is MGHDK, CDR2 SYGVNS. V was trimmed by 9 bases and J by 4 bases, leaving 11 bases between them. This CDR3 region has 12 residues. CDR3 region: CASPPQADTQYF. CDR3 DNA: TGTGCCAGTCCACCTCAGGCAGATACGCAGTATTTT.

This chain uses TRBV7-3 with TRBJ2-3; D gene uncertain. The CDR3 extends over 15 amino acids. The V gene lost 1 base and the J gene lost 4 bases, with 12 bases spanning the gap. Germline V lookup: CDR1 SGHTA, CDR2 FQGTGA. CDR3 coding DNA: TGTGCCAGCAGCTTAAACTCCCCCGGGTCAGATACGCAGTATTTT. It is translated as CASSLNSPGSDTQYF.

The V call is TRBV19, the J call TRBJ1-6; 9 bases line up with TRBD1. CDR3 size: 15 residues. From germline, CDR1 is LNHDA and CDR2 SQIVND (reference sequence). The trim removed 5 bases at V and 9 bases at J, leaving 8 bases unmatched. DNA of the CDR3: TGTGCCAGTAGTTCTCCGGGACAGGGCGCTTCACCCCTCCACTTT. Amino acid sequence: CASSSPGQGASPLHF.

The rearrangement joins TRBV5-1 to TRBJ1-1, with 7 bases fitting TRBD1. The CDR3 has 19 residues. Germline V gene lookup returns CDR1 SGHRS and CDR2 YFSETQ. Trimming at V came to 0 bases and at J to 4 bases, leaving 18 bases not matched to a gene. CDR3 amino acids: CASSLDLGGDFQGSTEAFF. The CDR3 nucleotides read TGCGCCAGCAGCTTGGATTTAGGGGGCGATTTTCAAGGGAGCACTGAAGCTTTCTTT.

This clone was observed once. CDR3 in amino acids: CASSGGRAYEQYF. The CDR3 bases are TGTGCCAGCAGTGGCGGGAGGGCCTACGAGCAGTACTTC. V gene TRBV2 combines with J gene TRBJ2-7, with 9 bases fitting TRBD2. V was clipped by 4 bases and J by 2 bases; unmatched bases: 0. The CDR3 contains 13 residues. Germline CDR1 is SNHLY and CDR2 is FYNNEI.

The chain joins TRBV11-1 to TRBJ2-1, with D perhaps TRBD2 (5 bases). The germline V and J ends were trimmed by 5 bases and 9 bases, with 11 bases remaining between them. The germline CDR1 and CDR2 sequences are SGHAT and FQDESV (reference sequence). The CDR3 is made up of 12 amino acids. Here the CDR3 reads CASSPESGEQFF. The CDR3 nucleotides read TGTGCCAGCAGCCCAGAGAGCGGTGAGCAGTTCTTC.

V is TRBV5-4 and J is TRBJ2-5; 7 bases align to TRBD1. The CDR3 runs 14 residues. Per the germline V gene, CDR1 is SGHNT and CDR2 is YYREEE (reference sequence). V was clipped by 0 bases and J by 2 bases; unmatched bases: 1. In DNA, the CDR3 is TGTGCCAGCAGCTTGGAGACAGGGCAAGAGACCCAGTACTTC. Its translation is CASSLETGQETQYF. Looking up the rest from reference TRBV5-4 and TRBJ2-5 gives the full variable domain: ETGVTQSPTHLIKTRGQQVTLRCSSQSGHNTVSWYQQALGQGPQFIFQYYREEENGRGNFPPRFSGLQFPNYSSELNVNALELDDSALYLCASSLETGQETQYFGPGTRLLVL.